This T cell receptor beta chain comes out of a study of blood T cell repertoires in COVID-19. In regard to this clone: Distinct nucleotide sequences in the sample also encode this CDR3.

Germline-derived CDR1 and CDR2 are MGHRA and YSYEKL. V gave up 3 bases and J gave up 2 bases; unmatched junction bases: 3. The CDR3 is made up of 15 amino acids. In the original workflow: For nucleated cells, counts were estimated from reference gene primer amplification. The method was immunoSEQ multiplex PCR; TCRdb's version includes in-frame clones alone and lacks a portion of them. V and J calls and clone size are as listed in that table; D and trimming were resolved from the DNA. This sample has more than 200,000 clones, with approximately 80% found just once. This receptor was taken from a man between 60 and 75 years old with acute or convalescent COVID-19. Input material: peripheral blood. The chain joins TRBV4-1 to TRBJ2-7; 11 bases are shared with TRBD1. In DNA form, the CDR3 reads TGCGCCAGCAGCCAGGGGACAGGGGGGACCTACGAGCAGTACTTC. Its protein is CASSQGTGGTYEQYF.